The clone carrying this TCR beta chain has just a few counts. The source of the sample is a study of T-cell reconstitution after alpha-beta-depleted transplantation in children. Researchers prepared the TCRbeta library using unique molecular identifiers, the study reports. Each CDR3 protein is one row after TCRdb ran MiXCR on the PCR reads. Among roughly 500,000 distinct CDR3 sequences listed, about 17% were seen once. The source was PBMCs from the stem cell graft donor, collected from the stem cell graft. The origin of this receptor is a human donor who donated a stem cell graft to a child with acute lymphoblastic leukemia.

CDR3 sequence reads: CASSLDGFTDTQYF. As DNA, the CDR3 is TGTGCCAGCAGCTTAGATGGGTTCACAGATACGCAGTATTTT. The chain carries TRBV7-2 and TRBJ2-3; D not certain. The CDR3 consists of 14 residues. CDR1 and CDR2 (germline): SGHTA, FQGNSA. Deletions cut 1 base from V and 2 bases from J, with 7 bases between.